Listed here is a single T cell receptor beta chain. This entry belongs to a study of blood T cell repertoires in COVID-19. Trimming left V 2 bases short and J 10 bases short, with 16 bases between. In germline, CDR1 is SGHRS, CDR2 YFSETQ. This CDR3 contains 15 residues. Assay used: immunoSEQ multiplex PCR; TCRdb lists only in-frame clones, some missing. Of around 64,000 clones in the sample, 86% were seen once. The chain is built from TRBV5-1 and TRBJ1-6; tentative D call: TRBD1 (6 bases). Input material: peripheral blood. The origin of this receptor is a man aged 25 to 45 with acute or convalescent COVID-19. The CDR3 loop reads CASSFLAGEESPLHF. The CDR3 coding sequence is TGCGCCAGCAGCTTTCTCGCAGGGGAAGAGTCACCCCTCCACTTT.